The clone carrying this T cell receptor (beta chain) has a single count. Clones were read by immunoSEQ multiplex PCR, and TCRdb kept only the in-frame ones, dropping some. The repertoire holds under 90,000 clones, with around 97% as singletons. These data are taken from a study of technical replicates of blood from a few donors. The sequenced sample consisted of T cells isolated from PBMCs. This receptor was taken from a human donor in good health.

CDR3 region: CATSRDPGGNQPQHF. In DNA form, the CDR3 reads TGTGCCACCAGCAGAGATCCAGGTGGCAATCAGCCCCAGCATTTT. The chain is built from TRBV15 and TRBJ1-5; D is unclear. Trimming removed 0 bases at V and 2 bases at J, with 8 bases between. Germline CDR1 LNHNV, CDR2 YYDKDF (reference sequence). The CDR3 length is 15 residues.